The next 7 T cell receptor beta chains were all read from a single sample in a study of response to subunit inactivated influenza vaccine. TCRdb processed the RT-PCR reads anew with MiXCR; each CDR3 protein has one entry. The repertoire holds about 580,000 distinct CDR3 sequences, 11% to 15% seen once, with around 10% in the top ten. The sample in question was PBMCs from blood, obtained approximately 13 days after vaccination. The receptors originated from a middle-aged man who received an inactivated influenza vaccine.

This clonotype has ten or more counts. The chain carries TRBV5-1 and TRBJ2-7; D perhaps matches TRBD2 (5 bases). From germline, CDR1 is SGHRS and CDR2 YFSETQ. Trimming took off 7 bases at V and 4 bases at J, with 15 bases between the two ends. The CDR3 contains 13 residues. The CDR3 here is CASGEGGTYEQYF. The CDR3 nucleotides are TGCGCCAGCGGAGAGGGTGGCACATACGAGCAGTACTTC.

The chain is built from TRBV7-6 and TRBJ2-7; 9 bases match TRBD1. Germline values: CDR1 SGHVS, CDR2 FNYEAQ. Losses at the gene ends were 3 bases for V and 5 bases for J; bases not matched to a gene: 8. The length of the CDR3 is 15 residues. The CDR3, as DNA: TGTGCCAGCAGCTTGTCACAGGGGGCTGTCAACGAGCAGTACTTC. Its protein product is CASSLSQGAVNEQYF.

The rearrangement links TRBV12-3 or TRBV12-4 to TRBJ1-1, with 9 bases aligning to TRBD1. This CDR3 is built from 14 residues. Trimming at V came to 5 bases and at J to 5 bases, leaving 6 bases not matched to a gene. CDR3 in amino acids: CASSQTGGSTEAFF. In DNA form, the CDR3 reads TGTGCCAGCAGTCAAACAGGGGGCAGTACTGAAGCTTTCTTT.

The table lists this clonotype with a few counts. The chain uses TRBV4-3 and TRBJ2-7; TRBD1 matches at 7 bases. V gave up 0 bases and J gave up 2 bases; unmatched junction bases: 7. CDR1 and CDR2 (germline): LGHNA, YSLEER. The CDR3 has 16 amino acids. The CDR3 loop is CASSQDNTGATYEQYF. DNA of the CDR3: TGCGCCAGCAGCCAAGATAATACAGGGGCCACCTACGAGCAGTACTTC.

The chain joins TRBV9 to TRBJ2-7; D might be TRBD1 (6 bases). V was shortened by 0 bases and J by 4 bases, with 11 bases between the two germline ends. CDR1 and CDR2 (germline): SGDLS, YYNGEE. CDR3 length equals 14 residues. DNA for the CDR3: TGTGCCAGCAGCGTAGGGGACAAAGATTACGAGCAGTACTTC. Translated: CASSVGDKDYEQYF.

This clonotype has more than one count but fewer than ten. V gene TRBV20-1 combines with J gene TRBJ2-7, with 14 bases identical to TRBD2. The CDR3 sequence is 15 residues long. The V and J ends lost 6 bases and 0 bases, in that order; junction bases with no gene match: 4. Germline CDR1 is DFQATT and CDR2 is SNEGSKA (reference sequence). The CDR3 DNA sequence: TGCAGTGCCGGGACTAGCGGGGGATTCTCCTACGAGCAGTACTTC. Translating it yields CSAGTSGGFSYEQYF.

This clonotype appeared a few times. The chain joins TRBV29-1 to TRBJ2-3; 7 nucleotides line up with TRBD1. CDR3 length equals 13 residues. Germline V CDR1 and CDR2: SQVTM, ANQGSEA. Trimming took 7 bases from V and 5 from J; bases not matched to a gene: 9. The CDR3, as DNA: TGCAGCGCCCAGACAGGGAATAGAGATACGCAGTATTTT. Translated: CSAQTGNRDTQYF.